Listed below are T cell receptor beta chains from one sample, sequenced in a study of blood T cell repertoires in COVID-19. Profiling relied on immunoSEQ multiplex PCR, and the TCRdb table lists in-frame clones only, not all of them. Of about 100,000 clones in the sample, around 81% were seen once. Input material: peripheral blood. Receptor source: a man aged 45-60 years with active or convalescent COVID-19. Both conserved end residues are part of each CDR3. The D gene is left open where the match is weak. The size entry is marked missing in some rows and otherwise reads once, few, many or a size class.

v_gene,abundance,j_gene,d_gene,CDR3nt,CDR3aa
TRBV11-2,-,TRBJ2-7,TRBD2,TGTGCCAGCAGACCTACTAGCGGGATAGTCTACGAGCAGTACTTC,CASRPTSGIVYEQYF
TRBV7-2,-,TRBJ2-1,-,TGTGCCAGCAGCTTAGCCTCACGCGATGAGCAGTTCTTC,CASSLASRDEQFF
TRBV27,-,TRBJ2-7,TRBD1,TGTGCCAGCAGAAGTGACAGGGTCCCCACCTACGAGCAGTACTTC,CASRSDRVPTYEQYF
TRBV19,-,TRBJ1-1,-,TGTGCCAGTCTGGGTTCCATCGGGGGGCGAAGGTTGAACACTGAAGCTTTCTTT,CASLGSIGGRRLNTEAFF
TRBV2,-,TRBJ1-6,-,TGTGCCAGCAAAAAGGACAACTATAATTCACCCCTCCACTTT,CASKKDNYNSPLHF
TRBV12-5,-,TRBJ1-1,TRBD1,TGTGCTAGTGGCCATTCGGGACAGGGGGCTGAAGCTTTCTTT,CASGHSGQGAEAFF
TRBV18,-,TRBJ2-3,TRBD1,TGTGCCAGCTCACCGCACGGGACAGGGGCCACAGATACGCAGTATTTT,CASSPHGTGATDTQYF
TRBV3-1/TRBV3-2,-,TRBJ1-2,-,TGTGCCAGCAGCCCCCAGACAGGCTATGGCTACACCTTC,CASSPQTGYGYTF
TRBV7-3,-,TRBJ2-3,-,TGTGCCAGCAGCTTAAGGAGGCCAGATACGCAGTATTTT,CASSLRRPDTQYF
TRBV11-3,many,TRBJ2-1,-,TGTGCCAGCAGCTCCAGCTCCTACAATGAGCAGTTCTTC,CASSSSSYNEQFF
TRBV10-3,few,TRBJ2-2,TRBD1,TGTGCCGCCCGGACAGGGTTAATCGGGGAGCTGTTTTTT,CAARTGLIGELFF
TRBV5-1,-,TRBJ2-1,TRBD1,TGCGCCAGCAGCTCCAGGGGACAGGGGGCTGGTGAGCAGTTCTTC,CASSSRGQGAGEQFF
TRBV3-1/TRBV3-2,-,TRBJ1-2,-,TGTGCCAGCAGCCGTGAGGACTATGGCTACACCTTC,CASSREDYGYTF
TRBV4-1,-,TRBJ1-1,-,TGCGCCAGCAGCCAAGTCGGGGGAGGGGGAGCAACTGAAGCTTTCTTT,CASSQVGGGGATEAFF
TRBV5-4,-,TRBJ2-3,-,TGTGCCAGCAGCTCGTCTATAGCGGTACGAACAGATACGCAGTATTTT,CASSSSIAVRTDTQYF
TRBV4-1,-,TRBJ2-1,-,TGCGCCAGCAGCCAAGATCGAAGGTTTACGGGCAATGAGCAGTTCTTC,CASSQDRRFTGNEQFF
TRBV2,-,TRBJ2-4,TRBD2,TGTGCCAGCAGCGCCGGGACTAGCGGGAGGGGTCCCTTC,CASSAGTSGRGPF
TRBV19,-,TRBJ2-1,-,TGTGCCAGTAGCTTTTTCCCGTACAATGAGCAGTTCTTC,CASSFFPYNEQFF
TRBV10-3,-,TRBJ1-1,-,TGTGCCATCAGTGAGTCTGGAGGTAGAACTGAAGCTTTCTTT,CAISESGGRTEAFF
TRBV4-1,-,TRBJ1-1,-,TGCGCCAGCAGTTTCCAGTTTTCCAGGGACACTGAAGCTTTCTTT,CASSFQFSRDTEAFF
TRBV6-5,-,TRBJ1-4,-,TGTGCCAGCAGTTACTATTGGGCTGAAAAACTGTTTTTT,CASSYYWAEKLFF
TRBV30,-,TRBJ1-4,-,TGTGCGCTGAAACTGACTAATGAAAAACTGTTTTTT,CALKLTNEKLFF
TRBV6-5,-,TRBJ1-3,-,TGTGCCGTTGGGGCCCAGGGGCGCTCTGGAAACACCATATATTTT,CAVGAQGRSGNTIYF
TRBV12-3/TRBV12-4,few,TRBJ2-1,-,TGTGCCAGCAGTACTCGGGGTAATGAGCAGTTCTTC,CASSTRGNEQFF
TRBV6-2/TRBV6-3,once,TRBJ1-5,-,TGTGCCAGCAGTTACGCGACAGCCTATAGCAATCAGCCCCAGCATTTT,CASSYATAYSNQPQHF
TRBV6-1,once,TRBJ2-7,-,TGTGCCAGCAGTGAACGCTCAGGGGTGGGGGCTCGGCGGTACTTC,CASSERSGVGARRYF
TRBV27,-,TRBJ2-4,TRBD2,TGTGCCAGCAGTTTATTGGGTAGCGGGGGAAAAAACATTCAGTACTTC,CASSLLGSGGKNIQYF
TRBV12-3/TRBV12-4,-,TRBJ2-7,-,TGTGCCAGTGCTGTGGGACACGGATACGAGCAGTACTTC,CASAVGHGYEQYF
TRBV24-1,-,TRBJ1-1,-,TGTGCCACCAGTGATTCCGGGGGGACTGAAGCTTTCTTT,CATSDSGGTEAFF
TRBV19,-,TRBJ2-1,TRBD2,TGTGCCAGTAGTACGGGACTAGCGGGTTACAATGAGCAGTTCTTC,CASSTGLAGYNEQFF
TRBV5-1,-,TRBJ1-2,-,TGCGCCAGCAGCAATAGACAGCCTTATGGCTACACCTTC,CASSNRQPYGYTF
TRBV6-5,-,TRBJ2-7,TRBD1,TGTGCCAGCACTCGGACAGGGACCCACGAGCAGTACTTC,CASTRTGTHEQYF
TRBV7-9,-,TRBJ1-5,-,TGTGCCAGCAGTGCTGGCAGCGAGAGACCCCAGCATTTT,CASSAGSERPQHF
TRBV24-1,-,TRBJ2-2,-,TGTGCCACCAGGGATCGACAGAACACCGGGGAGCTGTTTTTT,CATRDRQNTGELFF
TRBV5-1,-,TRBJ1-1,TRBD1,TGCGCCAGCGGCCCCCAACCGAGACAGGGAACTGAAGCTTTCTTT,CASGPQPRQGTEAFF
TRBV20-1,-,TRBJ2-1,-,TGCAGTGCTAGCTTGAATGAGCAGTTCTTC,CSASLNEQFF
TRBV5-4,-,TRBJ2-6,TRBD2,TGTGCCAGCAGCGGGGGACTAGCGGGAGTAAAGTCTGGGGCCAACGTCCTGACTTTC,CASSGGLAGVKSGANVLTF
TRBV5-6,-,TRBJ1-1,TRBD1,TGTGCCAGCAGCTGGCTCACCGACAGGGGTGACACTGAAGCTTTCTTT,CASSWLTDRGDTEAFF
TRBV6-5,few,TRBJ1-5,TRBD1,TGTGCCAGCAAAAACAGGGGGCCGAGCAATCAGCCCCAGCATTTT,CASKNRGPSNQPQHF
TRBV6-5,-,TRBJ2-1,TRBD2,TGTGCCAGTCTAGCGGGAGGGTCCTACAATGAGCAGTTCTTC,CASLAGGSYNEQFF
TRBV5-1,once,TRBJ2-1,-,TGCGCCAGCAGCTTCAGAGGCGGGCTAGCGTGGGTGGGGCGGGTGGACAATGAGCAGTTCTTC,CASSFRGGLAWVGRVDNEQFF
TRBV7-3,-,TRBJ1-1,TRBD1,TGTGCCAGCAGCGAGACCGGGACAGGGGGTGATGAAGCTTTCTTT,CASSETGTGGDEAFF
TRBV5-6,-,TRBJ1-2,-,TGTGCCAGCAGCCTGGAGCGGGGCCAGAACTATGGCTACACCTTC,CASSLERGQNYGYTF
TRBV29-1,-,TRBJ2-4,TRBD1,TGCAGCGTGGCGAGGACAGGGGCTGGAAACATTCAGTACTTC,CSVARTGAGNIQYF
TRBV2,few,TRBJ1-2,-,TGTGCCAGCAGTGAATTTGTGGGGCTGGGGGGCTACACCTTC,CASSEFVGLGGYTF
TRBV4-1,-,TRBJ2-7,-,TGCGCCAGCAGCCAAGGGGCCGACACAGCCTACGAGCAGTACTTC,CASSQGADTAYEQYF
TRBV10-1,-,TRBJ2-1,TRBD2,TGCGCCAGCAGTCCCGCCGGGACTATCGATCTCCCCTACAATGAGCAGTTCTTC,CASSPAGTIDLPYNEQFF
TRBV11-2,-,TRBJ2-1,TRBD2,TGTGCCAGCAGTTGGGGACTAGCGGGAGGTGGATACAATGAGCAGTTCTTC,CASSWGLAGGGYNEQFF
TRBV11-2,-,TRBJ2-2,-,TGTGCCAGCAGCCGGAGGACCCTCACCGGGGAGCTGTTTTTT,CASSRRTLTGELFF
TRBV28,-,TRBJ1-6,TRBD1,TGTGCCAGCAACGGGGGGGACAGAAATTCACCCCTCCACTTT,CASNGGDRNSPLHF
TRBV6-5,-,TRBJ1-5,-,TGTGCCAGCAGTACAGGTGGGGGGGGCAATCAGCCCCAGCATTTT,CASSTGGGGNQPQHF
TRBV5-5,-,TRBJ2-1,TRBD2,TGTGCCAGCAGCGGAACCGGGACTAGCGGGAGCTTCGAGTTCTTC,CASSGTGTSGSFEFF